This is a list of T cell receptor beta chains from one sample in a study of blood T cell repertoires in COVID-19. Generated by immunoSEQ multiplex PCR, the TCRdb table keeps only in-frame clones and is missing some. The data show 180,000 or so clones, more than 75% seen once. The sequenced material came from PBMCs or T cells enriched from blood (not recorded which). The receptors were sampled from a human donor with acute COVID-19. The donor label of this sample is uncertain. Each CDR3 is given with its conserved first and last residue. A D gene is named only where the DNA matches it firmly. Some rows mark clone size as missing; the rest say once, few, many or name a class of expanded clone.

j_call d_call v_call clone_size cdr3_nt cdr3_aa
TRBJ1-3 TRBD1 TRBV6-4 . TGTGCCAGCACTCGACAGGGGTCTGGAAACACCATATATTTT CASTRQGSGNTIYF
TRBJ1-1 TRBD1 TRBV9 . TGTGCCAGCAGCGTAGCCGACAGGGGCAGGGAGAAAGCTTTCTTT CASSVADRGREKAFF
TRBJ1-4 . TRBV6-5 once TGTGCCAGCAGTTACTCCGCGAATGAAAAACTGTTTTTT CASSYSANEKLFF
TRBJ2-3 . TRBV3-1/TRBV3-2 . TGTGCCAGCAGCCAAGAGGGCCTCACAGATACGCAGTATTTT CASSQEGLTDTQYF
TRBJ1-5 TRBD1 TRBV5-6 few TGTGCCAGCAGCTCGAACAGGGGGCAGGGCAATCAGCCCCAGCATTTT CASSSNRGQGNQPQHF
TRBJ2-7 TRBD1 TRBV6-5 few TGTGCCAGCAGTTACTCGAGTGTAGGGGGCGACGAGCAGTACTTC CASSYSSVGGDEQYF
TRBJ2-3 TRBD2 TRBV7-3 . TGTGCCAGCAGCCAAGGGAGGGAACTAGCTAAGTATTTT CASSQGRELAKYF
TRBJ1-5 . TRBV27 . TGTGCCAGCCGGGGTGGATGGAATCAGCCCCAGCATTTT CASRGGWNQPQHF
TRBJ2-3 . TRBV5-1 . TGCGCCAGCAGCGTAGGACTGCTGGTTAACACAGATACGCAGTATTTT CASSVGLLVNTDTQYF
TRBJ2-1 . TRBV5-1 . TGCGCCAGCCAAACCCAGACAGGAAACAATGAGCAGTTCTTC CASQTQTGNNEQFF
TRBJ1-6 TRBD1 TRBV10-3 . TGTGCCATCTTAGCAGGGGGCGATTCACCCCTCCACTTT CAILAGGDSPLHF
TRBJ2-2 . TRBV24-1 once TGTGCCACCAGTGATTTGAGCGGGACCGGGGAGCTGTTTTTT CATSDLSGTGELFF
TRBJ1-2 TRBD1 TRBV28 . TGTGCCAGCACCCCCCCGGGACAGATCTATGGCTACACCTTC CASTPPGQIYGYTF
TRBJ1-1 TRBD1 TRBV29-1 few TGCAGCTCGGGACAGGACACTGAAGCTTTCTTT CSSGQDTEAFF
TRBJ2-5 . TRBV11-2 . TGTGCCAGCAGCTTAGATGGGGGGGAGACCCAGTACTTC CASSLDGGETQYF
TRBJ1-2 TRBD1 TRBV27 few TGTGCCAGCAGTCTCCGGACAGGGGGCTCAGCGGCCTTC CASSLRTGGSAAF
TRBJ1-2 . TRBV27 . TGTGCCAGCAGTAATGCCCGGGTCAGCGGCTACACCTTC CASSNARVSGYTF
TRBJ2-3 TRBD2 TRBV27 . TGTGCCAGCAGCCCGGATCCAGCGGGGGCCACCGCGCAGTATTTT CASSPDPAGATAQYF
TRBJ2-1 . TRBV9 . TGTGCCAGCAGCGCCGCCCTCGGGGGGCGGATCTCAAATGAGCAGTTCTTC CASSAALGGRISNEQFF
TRBJ2-3 TRBD1 TRBV2 . TGTGCCAGCAGTGTGGACAGGGCCAGCACAGATACGCAGTATTTT CASSVDRASTDTQYF
TRBJ2-2 TRBD2 TRBV7-2 . TGTGCCAGCAGCTTAGACCCTCCAGCTAGCGGGGGGGCCCACGGGGAGCTGTTTTTT CASSLDPPASGGAHGELFF
TRBJ1-1 . TRBV5-1 . TGCGCCAGCAGCTTAACAGGGAATACTGAAGCTTTCTTT CASSLTGNTEAFF
TRBJ2-1 TRBD1 TRBV23-1 . TGCGCCAGCAAGGGCGGCCGGGACAGGGGGACTTACAATGAGCAGTTCTTC CASKGGRDRGTYNEQFF
TRBJ2-1 . TRBV27 . TGTGCCAGCAGTTTGATCGGCAATGAGCAGTTCTTC CASSLIGNEQFF
TRBJ2-7 . TRBV7-8 . TGTGCCAGCAGCTCCATACCCGGGAACACGGAGTACTTC CASSSIPGNTEYF
TRBJ1-1 . TRBV11-3 . TGTGCCAGCAGCTCTCGTTCACAGAACACTGAAGCTTTCTTT CASSSRSQNTEAFF
TRBJ2-1 TRBD1 TRBV24-1 once TGTGCCACCCGACCGACAGGGTCGCTTGACAATGAGCAGTTCTTC CATRPTGSLDNEQFF
TRBJ1-5 . TRBV19 . TGTGCCAGTAGCTGGGGGGGCAGCAATCAGCCCCAGCATTTT CASSWGGSNQPQHF
TRBJ1-1 TRBD1 TRBV11-2 few TGTGCCAGCAGCCAAAACCGGGACAGCACTGAAGCTTTCTTT CASSQNRDSTEAFF
TRBJ1-5 TRBD1 TRBV19 many TGTGCCAGTAGTCCGACAGGGGGCGGTCAGCCCCAGCATTTT CASSPTGGGQPQHF
TRBJ2-6 . TRBV5-1 . TGCGCCAGCAGCCCAGGCAGCTCTGGGGCCAACGTCCTGACTTTC CASSPGSSGANVLTF
TRBJ2-1 . TRBV11-3 . TGTGCCAGCAGCTTAGATCTAGGGAGTGAGCAGTTCTTC CASSLDLGSEQFF
TRBJ2-5 . TRBV7-8 once TGTGCCAGCAGAAAGGGGGCGGGGGGCCCAACAGAGACCCAGTACTTC CASRKGAGGPTETQYF
TRBJ1-6 TRBD1 TRBV4-3 . TGCGCCAGCAGCCGGGACAGGAGCTCCTATAATTCACCCCTCCACTTT CASSRDRSSYNSPLHF
TRBJ1-2 TRBD1 TRBV25-1 . TGTGCCAGCAGTGGGGAAAACAGGGGACGCTATGGCTACACCTTC CASSGENRGRYGYTF
TRBJ1-5 TRBD1 TRBV7-2 . TGTGCCAGCAGCTTTGACAGGGGGACTAATCAGCCCCAGCATTTT CASSFDRGTNQPQHF
TRBJ2-5 . TRBV3-1/TRBV3-2 . TGTGCCAGCAGCCAAGCAGGGGTTTTGGGAGAGACCCAGTACTTC CASSQAGVLGETQYF
TRBJ2-5 . TRBV30 . TGTGCCTGGAGTAGACAGATTAAAGAGACCCAGTACTTC CAWSRQIKETQYF
TRBJ2-1 TRBD1 TRBV4-1 . TGCGCCAGCAGCCGGCTAGGACAGGGGCCCGAGGATGAGCAGTTCTTC CASSRLGQGPEDEQFF
TRBJ1-2 . TRBV6-6 few TGTGCCAGCATCTTCTCACCGGGGGGCCAGTATGGCTACACCTTC CASIFSPGGQYGYTF